One and the same sample provided the 17 T cell receptor beta chains below, sequenced in a study of blood T cells in healthy people across ages. The authors ran a second PCR of about 6 to 12 cycles using a sample-barcoded 5' primer and a J-beta primer mix. TCRdb processed the 5' RACE reads anew with MiXCR; each CDR3 protein has one entry. The data hold about 670,000 distinct CDR3 sequences, with approximately 40% observed a single time. Sequenced material: blood. These receptors all come from a man older than 75 in good health.

This clonotype was found a few times. The CDR3 DNA follows: TGCAGTGCTAGGGTGGCACCCAAAGGGGTTCTAGACGGGAGCCACGAGCAGTACTTC. Protein product: CSARVAPKGVLDGSHEQYF. The rearrangement joins TRBV20-1 to TRBJ2-4; D is possibly TRBD2 (6 bases). The J call may be in error: the DNA end matches TRBJ2-7 better. Germline assignment: CDR1 DFQATT and CDR2 SNEGSKA (reference sequence). The CDR3 extends over 19 amino acids.

There are a few counts of this clonotype. The chain uses TRBV2 and TRBJ2-1; 9 positions agree with TRBD2. V was clipped by 8 bases and J by 2 bases; unmatched bases: 4. The germline gives CDR1 SNHLY, CDR2 FYNNEI. The CDR3 has 14 residues. The CDR3 region is CASSVAGAYNEQFF. The CDR3 region has the DNA TGTGCCAGCTCTGTAGCGGGGGCCTACAATGAGCAGTTCTTC.

This clonotype came up a few times. The chain employs TRBV11-1 and TRBJ2-5; TRBD1 matches at 7 bases. The CDR3 runs to 16 residues. After removal of 1 base from V and 11 bases from J, the junction contained 16 bases not matched to a gene. Germline V lookup: CDR1 SGHAT, CDR2 FQDESV (reference sequence). CDR3 protein: CASSLGRTGSYNEQYF. Written as DNA, the CDR3 is TGTGCCAGCAGCTTAGGGAGGACAGGCTCGTACAATGAGCAGTACTTC.

The V gene is TRBV10-3, the J gene TRBJ2-5; D call uncertain. The CDR3 covers 18 residues. V was cut by 0 bases and J by 1 base, with 18 bases left in between. Looked up from germline, CDR1 is ENHRY and CDR2 is SYGVKD. The CDR3 DNA reads TGTGCCATCAGTGAGTCGAAAGGGCAGCTGTTAGGCCAAGAGACCCAGTACTTC. Translating it yields CAISESKGQLLGQETQYF.

The chain links TRBV20-1 to TRBJ2-7; 14 nucleotides agree with TRBD2. The J call is doubtful: the DNA matches TRBJ2-5 better. The CDR3 runs to 18 residues. The V gene's germline CDR1 is DFQATT and CDR2 SNEGSKA (reference sequence). This CDR3 reads CSARDFGLAGGIGETQYF. The CDR3, as DNA: TGCAGTGCTAGAGATTTCGGACTAGCGGGGGGAATTGGGGAGACCCAGTACTTC.

In this sample, this clonotype turned up once. This chain joins TRBV6-2 or TRBV6-3 and TRBJ2-5; D is uncertain. The last part of the DNA fits TRBJ2-7 better; the J call may be wrong. The CDR3 is 11 amino acids. Germline V gives CDR1 MNHEY, CDR2 SVGEGT. CDR3 residues: CASSIFYEQYF. The CDR3 DNA sequence: TGTGCCAGCAGTATATTTTACGAGCAGTACTTC.

J is TRBJ2-1 and V is TRBV6-6; no clear D. V lost 2 bases to trimming and J lost 10 bases, with 12 bases between them. Looked up from germline, CDR1 is MNHNY and CDR2 is SVGAGI (reference sequence). CDR3 length: 13 residues. CDR3 nucleotides: TGTGCCAGCAGTTACGACAACCCCTACGAGCAGTTCTTC. Protein product: CASSYDNPYEQFF.

This chain joins TRBV30 and TRBJ1-6; possibly TRBD1 for D (5 bases). The CDR3 is 16 residues long. The germline V gene has CDR1 GTSNPN and CDR2 SVGIG (reference sequence). Trimming removed 4 bases from V and 4 bases from J, with 17 bases in between. The CDR3 bases are TGTGCCTGGACCGGAAAAGGGACCGCGTATAATTCACCCCTCCACTTT. Protein: CAWTGKGTAYNSPLHF. Based on the CDR3 plus reference TRBV30 and TRBJ1-6, the full variable domain is SQTIHQWPATLVQPVGSPLSLECTVEGTSNPNLYWYRQAAGRGLQLLFYSVGIGQISSEVPQNLSASRPQDRQFILSSKKLLLSDSGFYLCAWTGKGTAYNSPLHFGNGTRLTVT.

In its sample, this clonotype was seen many times. The V call is TRBV20-1, the J call TRBJ2-5; D possibly corresponds to TRBD2 (6 bases). This CDR3 is built from 13 residues. V dropped 3 bases and J dropped 9 bases, with 17 bases sitting between them. CDR1 is DFQATT and CDR2 is SNEGSKA in the germline V gene (reference sequence). The CDR3 nucleotides are TGCAGTGCTAGGGTTCGGGGGAATAACGCCCAGTACTTC. Residues: CSARVRGNNAQYF.

The CDR3 spells CASSLARGADGYTF. The DNA for the CDR3 is TGCGCCAGCAGCTTGGCTCGGGGGGCAGATGGCTACACCTTC. The chain is built from TRBV5-1 and TRBJ1-2; tentatively, D is TRBD1 (6 bases). The V gene's germline CDR1 is SGHRS and CDR2 YFSETQ. The CDR3 length is 14 residues. Trimming removed 0 bases from V and 6 bases from J, with 12 bases in between.

With respect to this clonotype: One end of the junction is discordant with germline, which a read error may explain. The chain joins TRBV29-1 to TRBJ2-5; D might be TRBD1 (7 bases). The germline gives CDR1 SQVTM, CDR2 ANQGSEA. The length of the CDR3 is 14 residues. In nucleotides, the CDR3 is TGTAGCGTCGGACAGGCCGGGACTCACAATGGGCAGTACTTC. This gives the protein CSVGQAGTHNGQYF.

The CDR3 bases are TGTGCCAGCAGCTTATGGGCTGTGGGAGCGGGAGGGCCCGAACAGTTCTTC. Translating it yields CASSLWAVGAGGPEQFF. The chain couples TRBV7-9 to TRBJ2-1; 10 bases are shared with TRBD2. The CDR3 length is 17 residues. Germline values: CDR1 SEHNR, CDR2 FQNEAQ (reference sequence). The V and J ends lost 2 bases and 13 bases, in that order; junction bases with no gene match: 17.

This clonotype was seen a handful of times. This chain uses TRBV6-4 with TRBJ2-3; a possible D gene is TRBD2 (7 bases). The germline V and J ends were trimmed by 6 bases and 2 bases, with 12 bases remaining between them. The CDR3 sequence is 14 residues long. Germline V lookup: CDR1 MRHNA, CDR2 SNTAGT. CDR3 residues: CASSPAGATDTQYF. The DNA of the CDR3 is TGTGCCAGCAGCCCCGCGGGGGCCACAGATACGCAGTATTTT.

The chain has TRBV6-2 or TRBV6-3 and TRBJ2-7; TRBD1 or TRBD2 may be the D gene (6 bases each). CDR1 is MNHEY, CDR2 SVGEGT, per germline. The germline V and J ends were trimmed by 2 bases and 0 bases, with 14 bases remaining between them. The CDR3 runs 16 residues. CDR3 DNA sequence: TGTGCCAGCAGTTACGTCATAGGGGGGACCTCCTACGAGCAGTACTTC. Its translation is CASSYVIGGTSYEQYF.

The rearrangement joins TRBV20-1 to TRBJ2-5; maybe TRBD1 (6 bases). Judging by the DNA end, TRBJ2-1 fits better; the J call may be wrong. The CDR3 has 15 amino acids. Germline CDR1 DFQATT, CDR2 SNEGSKA (reference sequence). The CDR3 region is CSARQGSKPQETQFF. CDR3 sequence (DNA): TGCAGTGCTAGGCAGGGGTCCAAGCCACAAGAGACCCAGTTCTTC.

This clonotype was observed a few times. The chain uses TRBV21-1 and TRBJ2-7; TRBD1 was called by the table and not checked on the DNA. TRBV21-1 is marked as a pseudogene. CDR3 length: 15 amino acids. CDR3 DNA: TGTGCCAGCAGCAAAGTATTGGACAGGGCCTACGAGCAGTACTTC. Amino acids: CASSKVLDRAYEQYF.

The chain carries TRBV20-1 and TRBJ2-5; D is perhaps TRBD1 (6 bases). The CDR3 contains 13 residues. The V gene lost 5 bases and the J gene lost 13 bases, with 23 bases spanning the gap. Germline CDR1 and CDR2: DFQATT and SNEGSKA (reference sequence). CDR3 region: CSASPQGSFSTYF. The DNA for the CDR3 is TGCAGTGCTTCCCCACAGGGTTCGTTTAGTACGTACTTC.